Each of the 13 T cell receptor beta chains below was sequenced from the same sample in a study of blood T cell repertoires in COVID-19. Assay used: immunoSEQ multiplex PCR; TCRdb lists only in-frame clones, some missing. The sample has about 220,000 clones; roughly 80% are singletons. The sequencing sample was made of peripheral blood. Receptors were obtained from a woman under 40 who had recovered from COVID-19.

This clone was found once. V gene TRBV2 combines with J gene TRBJ2-7, with D tentatively TRBD1 (5 bases). V lost 1 base and J 0 bases, leaving 10 bases between the germline ends. There are 15 residues in the CDR3. Germline V gives CDR1 SNHLY, CDR2 FYNNEI. CDR3 amino acids: CASSEGGGSSYEQYF. CDR3 sequence (DNA): TGTGCCAGCAGTGAAGGGGGCGGATCCTCCTACGAGCAGTACTTC.

Here the CDR3 reads CASSFPGFSYEQYF. CDR3 in DNA: TGTGCCAGCAGCTTCCCGGGATTCTCCTACGAGCAGTACTTC. V gene TRBV11-2 combines with J gene TRBJ2-7; TRBD2 is a possible D gene (5 bases). Trimming removed 3 bases from V and 0 bases from J, with 9 bases in between. Germline V gene sequence: CDR1 SGHAT, CDR2 FQNNGV. CDR3 length equals 14 residues.

J is TRBJ1-1 and V is TRBV28; 9 positions agree with TRBD1. The V gene's germline CDR1 is MDHEN and CDR2 SYDVKM. CDR3 size: 14 residues. J gave up 10 bases and V 6 bases, and 12 bases lay outside the gene matches. CDR3 in DNA: TGTGCCAGCAGCACGGGACAGGGCGCTTTGGTAGCTTTCTTT. Amino acid sequence: CASSTGQGALVAFF.

The table lists this clone with many counts. This chain links TRBV27 with TRBJ2-1; no reliable D call. CDR3 length: 14 residues. V was clipped by 2 bases and J by 3 bases, with 8 bases between them. CDR1 is MNHEY, CDR2 SMNVEV, per germline (reference sequence). The CDR3 loop is CASSLGTGYNEQFF. DNA for the CDR3: TGTGCCAGCAGTTTAGGTACGGGCTACAATGAGCAGTTCTTC.

This chain links TRBV28 with TRBJ1-5; D unclear. The CDR3 spans 15 residues. V lost 3 bases and J lost 6, with 15 bases in between. Germline CDR1 MDHEN, CDR2 SYDVKM. The chain's CDR3 is CASSFPGPASQPQHF. In nucleotides, the CDR3 is TGTGCCAGCAGTTTCCCTGGTCCCGCCAGTCAGCCCCAGCATTTT.

This chain connects TRBV7-2 to TRBJ2-1; 9 bases are a match to TRBD1. The germline gives CDR1 SGHTA, CDR2 FQGNSA. The ends lost 5 bases at V and 3 bases at J; junction bases unmatched: 5. The CDR3 consists of 15 residues. This CDR3 reads CASSIQGASYNEQFF. CDR3 in DNA: TGTGCCAGCAGCATACAGGGGGCTAGCTACAATGAGCAGTTCTTC. The whole variable domain, remainder taken from reference TRBV7-2 and TRBJ2-1, is GAGVSQSPSNKVTEKGKDVELRCDPISGHTALYWYRQSLGQGLEFLIYFQGNSAPDKSGLPSDRFSAERTGGSVSTLTIQRTQQEDSAVYLCASSIQGASYNEQFFGPGTRLTVL.

CDR3 sequence reads: CASSLEVAGVNEQFF. The DNA of the CDR3 is TGTGCCAGCAGCCTGGAAGTAGCGGGAGTCAATGAGCAGTTCTTC. The rearrangement links TRBV7-9 to TRBJ2-1, with TRBD2 identical over 9 bases. Germline CDR1 is SEHNR and CDR2 is FQNEAQ (reference sequence). Germline trimming cut 5 bases from V and 6 bases from J; bases unmatched to any gene: 8. This CDR3 has 15 residues.

The V and J genes are TRBV12-3 or TRBV12-4 and TRBJ2-7; D is unclear. Trimming cost V 4 bases and J 3 bases, with 7 bases left between them. The CDR3 runs 12 residues. The CDR3 DNA sequence: TGTGCCAGCAGTTATACAGTCTACGAGCAGTACTTC. It specifies CASSYTVYEQYF.

Here the CDR3 DNA reads TGTGCCAGCGGCGTTGGGACAGTAAATCAGCCCCAGCATTTT. Translation gives CASGVGTVNQPQHF. The chain is built from TRBV6-5 and TRBJ1-5; 7 positions agree with TRBD1. Trimming removed 8 bases from V and 4 bases from J; junction bases left unmatched: 8. The CDR3 loop spans 14 amino acids. Germline values: CDR1 MNHEY, CDR2 SVGAGI.

The J gene is TRBJ1-1, the V gene TRBV10-2, with D possibly TRBD1 on 6 matching bases. V shed 6 bases and J shed 0 bases, with 11 bases lying between them. The CDR3 spans 14 residues. Germline CDR1 and CDR2: WSHSY and SAAADI. CDR3 loop: CASRTGDLNTEAFF. CDR3 in DNA: TGCGCCAGCAGGACAGGAGATTTGAACACTGAAGCTTTCTTT.

This clone appeared once. The rearrangement links TRBV5-1 to TRBJ2-5; 13 bases agree with TRBD2. From germline, CDR1 is SGHRS and CDR2 YFSETQ. With 4 bases clipped from V and 5 bases from J, the junction kept 5 bases outside the gene matches. The CDR3 loop spans 15 amino acids. CDR3 region: CASSETSGRHETQYF. CDR3 DNA sequence: TGCGCCAGCAGCGAGACTAGCGGGAGGCATGAGACCCAGTACTTC.

The chain joins TRBV19 to TRBJ2-2; possible D gene TRBD2, 6 bases. CDR3 length: 11 residues. The germline V and J ends were trimmed by 8 bases and 9 bases, with 10 bases remaining between them. Germline V gene sequence: CDR1 LNHDA, CDR2 SQIVND (reference sequence). In DNA form, the CDR3 reads TGTGCCAGTGGAGGGCCCCGGGAGCTGTTTTTT. It yields the protein CASGGPRELFF.

The chain carries TRBV6-5 and TRBJ1-6; unclear D gene. V lost 5 bases, J lost 7 bases, and 12 bases lay in between. Germline V gene sequence: CDR1 MNHEY, CDR2 SVGAGI. The CDR3 loop spans 14 amino acids. CDR3 coding DNA: TGTGCCAGCAGTACCGACTGGCAGAATTCACCCCTCCACTTT. The encoded protein is CASSTDWQNSPLHF.